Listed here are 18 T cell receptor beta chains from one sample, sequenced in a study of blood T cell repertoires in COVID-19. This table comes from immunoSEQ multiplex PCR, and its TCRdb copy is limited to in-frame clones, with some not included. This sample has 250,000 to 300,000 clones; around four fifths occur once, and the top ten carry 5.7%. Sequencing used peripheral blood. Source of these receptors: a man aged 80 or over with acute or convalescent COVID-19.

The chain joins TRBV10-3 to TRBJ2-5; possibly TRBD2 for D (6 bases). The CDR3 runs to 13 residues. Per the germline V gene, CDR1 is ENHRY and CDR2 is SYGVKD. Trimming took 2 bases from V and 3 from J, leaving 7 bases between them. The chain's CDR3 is CAISEEREETQYF. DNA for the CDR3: TGTGCCATCAGTGAGGAGCGGGAAGAGACCCAGTACTTC.

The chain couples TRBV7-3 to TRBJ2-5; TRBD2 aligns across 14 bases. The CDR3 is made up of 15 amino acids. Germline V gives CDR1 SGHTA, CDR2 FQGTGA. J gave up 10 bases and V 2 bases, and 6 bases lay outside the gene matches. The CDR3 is CASSLGGLAGGVQYF. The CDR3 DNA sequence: TGTGCCAGCAGCTTAGGAGGACTAGCGGGAGGAGTCCAGTACTTC. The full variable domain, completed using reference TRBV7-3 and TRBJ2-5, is GAGVSQTPSNKVTEKGKYVELRCDPISGHTALYWYRQSLGQGPEFLIYFQGTGAADDSGLPNDRFFAVRPEGSVSTLKIQRTERGDSAVYLCASSLGGLAGGVQYFGPGTRLLVL.

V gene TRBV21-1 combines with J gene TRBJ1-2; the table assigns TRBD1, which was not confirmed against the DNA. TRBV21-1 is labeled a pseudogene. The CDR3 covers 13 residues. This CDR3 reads CASKPEQGCGYTF. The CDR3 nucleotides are TGTGCCAGCAAACCCGAACAGGGTTGCGGCTACACCTTC.

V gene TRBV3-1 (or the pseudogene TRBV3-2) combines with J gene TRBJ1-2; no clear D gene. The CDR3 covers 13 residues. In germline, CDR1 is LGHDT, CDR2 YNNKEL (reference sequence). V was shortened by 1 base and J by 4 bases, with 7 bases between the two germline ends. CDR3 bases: TGTGCCAGCAGCCAAGCCCTTTTCTATGGCTACACCTTC. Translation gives CASSQALFYGYTF.

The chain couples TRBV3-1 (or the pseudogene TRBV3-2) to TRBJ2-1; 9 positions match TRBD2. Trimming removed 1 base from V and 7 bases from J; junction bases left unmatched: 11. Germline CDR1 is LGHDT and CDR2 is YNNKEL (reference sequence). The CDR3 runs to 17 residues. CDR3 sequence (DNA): TGTGCCAGCAGCCAAGCATTTTCCGCGGGGGGGATAAATGAGCAGTTCTTC. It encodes CASSQAFSAGGINEQFF.

CDR3 nucleotides: TGTGCCAGCAGCTTATGGGGGCGCCGAACCTACGAGCAGTACTTC. Amino acids: CASSLWGRRTYEQYF. The genes are TRBV5-4 and TRBJ2-7, with a possible D match to TRBD1 (6 bases). Trimming cost V 2 bases and J 2 bases, with 14 bases left between them. This CDR3 spans 15 amino acids. From germline, CDR1 is SGHNT and CDR2 YYREEE (reference sequence).

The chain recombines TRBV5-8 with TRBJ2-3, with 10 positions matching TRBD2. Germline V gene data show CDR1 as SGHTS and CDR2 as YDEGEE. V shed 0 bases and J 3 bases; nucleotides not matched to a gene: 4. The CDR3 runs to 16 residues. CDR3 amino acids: CASSLGGLANTDTQYF. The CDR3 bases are TGTGCCAGCAGCTTGGGGGGACTAGCGAATACAGATACGCAGTATTTT.

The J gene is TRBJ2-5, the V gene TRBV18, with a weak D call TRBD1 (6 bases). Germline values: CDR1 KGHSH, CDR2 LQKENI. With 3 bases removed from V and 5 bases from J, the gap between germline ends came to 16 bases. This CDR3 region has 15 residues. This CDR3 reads CASSPQTGMKETQYF. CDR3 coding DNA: TGTGCCAGCTCACCCCAGACAGGAATGAAGGAGACCCAGTACTTC.

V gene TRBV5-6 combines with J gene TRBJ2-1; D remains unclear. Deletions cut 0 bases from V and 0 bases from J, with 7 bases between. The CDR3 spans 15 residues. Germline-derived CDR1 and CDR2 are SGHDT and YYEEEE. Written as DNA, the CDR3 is TGTGCCAGCAGCTTGGGACAATACTCCTACAATGAGCAGTTCTTC. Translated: CASSLGQYSYNEQFF. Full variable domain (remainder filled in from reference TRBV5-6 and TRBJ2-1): DAGVTQSPTHLIKTRGQQVTLRCSPKSGHDTVSWYQQALGQGPQFIFQYYEEEERQRGNFPDRFSGHQFPNYSSELNVNALLLGDSALYLCASSLGQYSYNEQFFGPGTRLTVL.

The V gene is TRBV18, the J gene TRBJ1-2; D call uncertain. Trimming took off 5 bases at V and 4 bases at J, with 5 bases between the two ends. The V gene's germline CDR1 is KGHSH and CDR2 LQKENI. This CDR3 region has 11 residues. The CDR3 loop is CASSNSYGYTF. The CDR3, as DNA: TGTGCCAGCTCAAACAGCTATGGCTACACCTTC.

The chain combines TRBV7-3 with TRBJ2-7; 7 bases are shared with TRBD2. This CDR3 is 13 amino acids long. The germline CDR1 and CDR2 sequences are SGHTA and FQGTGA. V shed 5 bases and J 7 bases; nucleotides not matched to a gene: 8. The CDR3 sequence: CASSPTREREQYF. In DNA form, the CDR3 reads TGTGCCAGCAGCCCGACGCGGGAGCGGGAGCAGTACTTC. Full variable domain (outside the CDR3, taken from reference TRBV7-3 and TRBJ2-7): GAGVSQTPSNKVTEKGKYVELRCDPISGHTALYWYRQSLGQGPEFLIYFQGTGAADDSGLPNDRFFAVRPEGSVSTLKIQRTERGDSAVYLCASSPTREREQYFGPGTRLTVT.

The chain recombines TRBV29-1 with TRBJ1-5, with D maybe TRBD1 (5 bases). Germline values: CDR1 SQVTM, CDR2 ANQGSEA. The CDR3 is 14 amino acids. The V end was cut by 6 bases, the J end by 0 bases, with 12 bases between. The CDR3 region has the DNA TGCAGCGTCCAGGGAACCTATAGCAATCAGCCCCAGCATTTT. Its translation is CSVQGTYSNQPQHF.

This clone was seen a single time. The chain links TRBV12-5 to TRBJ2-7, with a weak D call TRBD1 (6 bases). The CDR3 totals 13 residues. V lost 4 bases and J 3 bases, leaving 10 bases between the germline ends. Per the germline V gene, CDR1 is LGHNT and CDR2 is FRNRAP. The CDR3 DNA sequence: TGTGCTAGTGGTTGGGACATTAACTACGAGCAGTACTTC. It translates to CASGWDINYEQYF. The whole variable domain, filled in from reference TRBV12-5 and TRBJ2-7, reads DARVTQTPRHKVTEMGQEVTMRCQPILGHNTVFWYRQTMMQGLELLAYFRNRAPLDDSGMPKDRFSAEMPDATLATLKIQPSEPRDSAVYFCASGWDINYEQYFGPGTRLTVT.

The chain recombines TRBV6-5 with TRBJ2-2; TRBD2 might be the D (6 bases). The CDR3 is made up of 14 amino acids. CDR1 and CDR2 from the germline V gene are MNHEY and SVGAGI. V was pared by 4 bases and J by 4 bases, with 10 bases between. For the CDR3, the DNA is TGTGCCAGCAGTTTACCGGGACTCACCGGGGAGCTGTTTTTT. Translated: CASSLPGLTGELFF.

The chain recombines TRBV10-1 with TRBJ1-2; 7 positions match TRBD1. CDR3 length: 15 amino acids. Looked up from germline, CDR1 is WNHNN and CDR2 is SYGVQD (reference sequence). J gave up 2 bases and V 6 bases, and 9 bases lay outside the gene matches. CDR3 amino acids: CASRDPRTGNYGYTF. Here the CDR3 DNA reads TGCGCCAGCAGGGACCCCCGGACAGGAAACTATGGCTACACCTTC.

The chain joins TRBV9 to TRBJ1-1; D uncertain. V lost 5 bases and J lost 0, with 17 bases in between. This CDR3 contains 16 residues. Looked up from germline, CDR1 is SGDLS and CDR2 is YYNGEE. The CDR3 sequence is CASSKSRGDLNTEAFF. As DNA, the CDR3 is TGTGCCAGCAGTAAGTCAAGAGGAGATTTGAACACTGAAGCTTTCTTT.

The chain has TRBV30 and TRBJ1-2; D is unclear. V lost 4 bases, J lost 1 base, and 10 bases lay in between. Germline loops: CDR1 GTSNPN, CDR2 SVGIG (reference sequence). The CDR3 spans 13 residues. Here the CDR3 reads CAWNSGSNYGYTF. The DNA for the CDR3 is TGTGCCTGGAACAGCGGCAGTAACTATGGCTACACCTTC.

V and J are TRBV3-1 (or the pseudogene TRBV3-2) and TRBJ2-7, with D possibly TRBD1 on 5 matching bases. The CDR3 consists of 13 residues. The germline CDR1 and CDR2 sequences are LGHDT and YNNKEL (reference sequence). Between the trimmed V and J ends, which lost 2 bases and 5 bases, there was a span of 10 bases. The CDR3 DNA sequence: TGTGCCAGCAGCCAATCAGGGTCTAACGAGCAGTACTTC. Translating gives CASSQSGSNEQYF.